The clone carrying this T cell receptor (beta chain) occurred a few times. The antigen remains unidentified. Germline V gene sequence: CDR1 MNHEY, CDR2 SMNVEV (reference sequence). The CDR3 has 14 residues. The ends lost 6 bases at V and 4 bases at J; junction bases unmatched: 2. Per the original methods: ImmunoSEQ junction-only sequences lacked quality scores, so their filtering differed. The data were produced by immunoSEQ multiplex PCR, yet TCRdb's version contains in-frame clones alone and is incomplete. V and J calls plus clone size are reproduced from that table; the DNA served to infer D and trimming. The sample holds around 700,000 clones, under 80% seen once. These data are taken from a study of shared clonotypes between healthy human individuals. Study outcomes and limitations: Relative to memory subsets, naive subsets generally showed larger estimated richness.

The sequenced sample consisted of memory CD4+ T cells sorted from blood. Subset indicated: CD45RA-negative fraction. The chain is built from TRBV27 and TRBJ2-7, with 14 nucleotides matching TRBD2. The sequence was obtained from a woman in her twenties or thirties in good health. This CDR3 is CASRGLAGVYEQYF. For the CDR3, the DNA is TGTGCCAGCAGGGGACTAGCGGGAGTGTACGAGCAGTACTTC.